These 12 T cell receptor beta chains came from one sample sequenced in a study of cytomegalovirus exposure and HLA in healthy donors. The PCR made use of 60 Vbeta and 13 Jbeta primers. TCRdb's copy holds only in-frame clones and misses some; the assay was immunoSEQ multiplex PCR. The sample holds some 96,000 clones, approximately 76% seen once. Sequenced material: PBMCs. Receptors originate from a woman aged 55-70 years in good health and CMV-seropositive.

The chain couples TRBV29-1 to TRBJ2-5; 8 positions match TRBD1. The J call is in doubt because the DNA end fits TRBJ2-7 better. Per the germline V gene, CDR1 is SQVTM and CDR2 is ANQGSEA. This CDR3 is built from 14 residues. CDR3 DNA: TGCAGCGTTGTGGGGCAGGGGGCCGCCTACGAGCAGTACTTC. It translates to CSVVGQGAAYEQYF.

The chain has TRBV6-6 and TRBJ2-5, with 10 bases that match TRBD2. Trimming at V came to 5 bases and at J to 9 bases, leaving 9 bases not matched to a gene. Per the germline V gene, CDR1 is MNHNY and CDR2 is SVGAGI (reference sequence). This CDR3 has 14 residues. CDR3 loop: CASSLSGGIGAQYF. The CDR3, as DNA: TGTGCCAGCAGTCTTAGCGGGGGGATTGGGGCCCAGTACTTC.

CDR3 residues: CASRGQGAYEQYF. CDR3 nucleotides: TGCGCCAGCAGAGGACAAGGAGCCTACGAGCAGTACTTC. This chain connects TRBV5-1 to TRBJ2-7; possible D gene TRBD1, 5 bases. V lost 5 bases to trimming and J lost 2 bases, with 11 bases between them. Per the germline V gene, CDR1 is SGHRS and CDR2 is YFSETQ. The CDR3 is 13 amino acids. Together with reference TRBV5-1 and TRBJ2-7, the CDR3 gives the full variable domain: KAGVTQTPRYLIKTRGQQVTLSCSPISGHRSVSWYQQTPGQGLQFLFEYFSETQRNKGNFPGRFSGRQFSNSRSEMNVSTLELGDSALYLCASRGQGAYEQYFGPGTRLTVT.

The J gene is TRBJ2-5, the V gene TRBV18; TRBD1 agrees at 7 bases. V shed 3 bases and J 5 bases; nucleotides not matched to a gene: 3. The CDR3 sequence is 13 residues long. Looked up from germline, CDR1 is KGHSH and CDR2 is LQKENI. The CDR3 sequence is CASSPRGQETQYF. The CDR3 bases are TGTGCCAGCTCACCGAGGGGGCAGGAGACCCAGTACTTC.

Only one count was recorded for this clone. This chain joins TRBV9 and TRBJ2-5; the match to TRBD1 covers 7 bases. The CDR3 spans 16 residues. Germline V gene data show CDR1 as SGDLS and CDR2 as YYNGEE. With 4 bases clipped from V and 5 bases from J, the junction kept 14 bases outside the gene matches. In DNA form, the CDR3 reads TGTGCCAGCAGCCCTCTCGCAGGGGGATCCGCCGAGACCCAGTACTTC. Translation: CASSPLAGGSAETQYF.

The CDR3 DNA is TGTGCCATCAGTGATACAGGGGGCTATGGCTACACCTTC. Encoded protein: CAISDTGGYGYTF. The J gene is TRBJ1-2, the V gene TRBV10-3; 8 bases agree with TRBD1. Germline V lookup: CDR1 ENHRY, CDR2 SYGVKD. V lost 3 bases to trimming and J lost 4 bases; unmatched junction nucleotides: 1. The CDR3 spans 13 residues.

The rearrangement uses TRBV7-9 and TRBJ2-7; no clear D gene. V lost 3 bases, J lost 7 bases, and 22 bases lay in between. The germline V gene has CDR1 SEHNR and CDR2 FQNEAQ (reference sequence). This CDR3 region has 16 residues. The CDR3 loop is CASSFLSGPADVEQYF. CDR3 in DNA: TGTGCCAGCAGCTTTCTCTCAGGTCCCGCCGACGTTGAGCAGTACTTC. The whole variable domain, filled in from reference TRBV7-9 and TRBJ2-7, reads DTGVSQNPRHKITKRGQNVTFRCDPISEHNRLYWYRQTLGQGPEFLTYFQNEAQLEKSRLLSDRFSAERPKGSFSTLEIQRTEQGDSAMYLCASSFLSGPADVEQYFGPGTRLTVT.

This clone has more than one count but fewer than ten. V usage is TRBV28 and J usage is TRBJ2-5, with 9 nucleotides matching TRBD2. V lost 5 bases, J lost 6 bases, and 7 bases stayed unmatched. The CDR3 spans 14 residues. Germline CDR1 is MDHEN and CDR2 is SYDVKM. CDR3 bases: TGTGCCAGCAGTCCCCTAGCGGGGTGGAAGACCCAGTACTTC. Its protein product is CASSPLAGWKTQYF.

The chain has TRBV28 and TRBJ1-4; D perhaps matches TRBD1 (6 bases). CDR1 is MDHEN, CDR2 SYDVKM, per germline. Trimming pared 6 bases from V and 5 bases from J, leaving 16 bases between. The CDR3 covers 15 residues. In nucleotides, the CDR3 is TGTGCCAGCAGCCAAAGAGGGACACTAAATGAAAAACTGTTTTTT. It is translated as CASSQRGTLNEKLFF.

The V call is TRBV10-2, the J call TRBJ2-4, with a tentative D call TRBD1 (6 bases). CDR3 length: 15 amino acids. The germline CDR1 and CDR2 sequences are WSHSY and SAAADI. V was clipped by 2 bases and J by 1 base, with 9 bases between them. Here the CDR3 reads CASSEGGLAKNIQYF. The CDR3 coding sequence is TGCGCCAGCAGTGAGGGGGGCCTGGCCAAAAACATTCAGTACTTC.

J is TRBJ2-3 and V is TRBV28; 8 bases line up with TRBD1. Germline CDR1 is MDHEN and CDR2 is SYDVKM. The ends lost 5 bases at V and 5 bases at J; junction bases unmatched: 6. The CDR3 sequence is 14 residues long. The CDR3 region has the DNA TGTGCCAGCAGTAAACATACAGGGGGAGATACGCAGTATTTT. Amino acids: CASSKHTGGDTQYF.

About this clone: One end of the junction is discordant with germline, which a read error may explain. The J gene is TRBJ1-3, the V gene TRBV6-6; 11 bases are a match to TRBD1. This CDR3 is built from 15 residues. CDR1 is MNHNY and CDR2 is SVGAGI in the germline V gene (reference sequence). The CDR3 region is CASRNRDRGKNAIYF. CDR3 nucleotides: TGTGCCAGCAGGAACCGGGACAGGGGGAAAAACGCCATATATTTT.